This T cell receptor beta chain is drawn from a study of blood T cells in healthy people across ages. This clonotype has just a few counts. Its antigen is as yet unknown. A second about 7 to 11 cycle PCR used barcoded and J-beta primers. Each TCR beta cDNA got a 12-nucleotide random molecular identifier. TCRdb re-analysed the 5' RACE reads in MiXCR, keeping a single row per CDR3 protein. This table has approximately 1,100,000 distinct CDR3 sequences, 40% to 50% appearing once. Findings and limits, study-wide: Significant beta diversity loss was already apparent by age about 42, declining roughly linearly.

This receptor was obtained from a woman aged 55 to 70 in good health. Sequences were obtained from blood.

This chain's CDR3 is CASTITGTVHNEQFF. As DNA, the CDR3 is TGTGCCAGCACCATCACCGGGACAGTGCACAATGAGCAGTTCTTC. The genes are TRBV5-4 and TRBJ2-1; 7 positions match TRBD1. Trimming removed 6 bases from V and 5 bases from J; junction bases left unmatched: 11. Germline lookup yields CDR1 SGHNT and CDR2 YYREEE (reference sequence). CDR3 length equals 15 residues.